This TCR beta chain stems from a study of blood T cell repertoires in COVID-19. Study background: COVID-19 samples collected from the United States, Italy and Spain covered acute and convalescent phases.

Assay: immunoSEQ multiplex PCR; the TCRdb copy retains only in-frame clones and omits some. The table lists about 66,000 clones, just over 85% of them singletons. Germline V gene data show CDR1 as SNHLY and CDR2 as FYNNEI. Trimming removed 6 bases at V and 0 bases at J, with 3 bases between. CDR3 length: 12 residues. This chain joins TRBV2 and TRBJ1-5; D is undetermined. The source material was peripheral blood. The receptor was derived from a man aged 50 or older with active COVID-19. CDR3 loop: CASRYSNQPQHF. CDR3 bases: TGTGCCAGCAGATATAGCAATCAGCCCCAGCATTTT.